This is a list of T cell receptor beta chains from one sample in a study of blood T cell repertoires in COVID-19. Some clones are missing from TCRdb's copy, which holds only in-frame ones; the method was immunoSEQ multiplex PCR. The data contain about 130,000 clones, roughly four fifths of them singletons. What was sequenced was PBMCs or T cells enriched from blood (not recorded which). These receptor sequences come from a man in his thirties or forties who had recovered from COVID-19. CDR3s include the opening cysteine and the closing phenylalanine or tryptophan. Each record gives: D gene, V gene, clone size, J gene, CDR3 protein, CDR3 DNA. D genes are given only for firm matches. Some rows have no size entry. The others give once, few or many, or a class for an expanded clone.

d_gene: NA
v_gene: TRBV5-4
abundance: NA
j_gene: TRBJ1-2
CDR3aa: CASSLGGEVIGYTF
CDR3nt: TGTGCCAGCAGCTTGGGCGGGGAGGTCATCGGCTACACCTTC

d_gene: TRBD2
v_gene: TRBV18
abundance: NA
j_gene: TRBJ2-1
CDR3aa: CASSPAPGLGLYNEQFF
CDR3nt: TGTGCCAGCTCACCGGCCCCGGGACTAGGCCTCTACAATGAGCAGTTCTTC

d_gene: NA
v_gene: TRBV2
abundance: NA
j_gene: TRBJ1-1
CDR3aa: CASSEVGGGHTEAFF
CDR3nt: TGTGCCAGCAGTGAAGTGGGTGGGGGCCACACTGAAGCTTTCTTT

d_gene: TRBD1
v_gene: TRBV5-1
abundance: NA
j_gene: TRBJ2-4
CDR3aa: CASSQATGGKNIQYF
CDR3nt: TGCGCCAGCAGCCAGGCGACAGGGGGCAAAAACATTCAGTACTTC

d_gene: TRBD2
v_gene: TRBV15
abundance: once
j_gene: TRBJ2-3
CDR3aa: CATSRGGTDTQYF
CDR3nt: TGTGCCACCAGCAGGGGGGGGACAGATACGCAGTATTTT

d_gene: TRBD1
v_gene: TRBV15
abundance: NA
j_gene: TRBJ1-5
CDR3aa: CATSNRQGHQPQHF
CDR3nt: TGTGCCACCAGCAACCGACAGGGGCATCAGCCCCAGCATTTT

d_gene: NA
v_gene: TRBV18
abundance: NA
j_gene: TRBJ2-2
CDR3aa: CASSPPGQTVYTGELFF
CDR3nt: TGTGCCAGCTCACCACCGGGCCAGACCGTTTACACCGGGGAGCTGTTTTTT

d_gene: NA
v_gene: TRBV9
abundance: NA
j_gene: TRBJ2-1
CDR3aa: CASSVAAGQTYNEQFF
CDR3nt: TGTGCCAGCAGCGTAGCAGCGGGACAAACCTACAATGAGCAGTTCTTC

d_gene: TRBD1
v_gene: TRBV19
abundance: NA
j_gene: TRBJ1-6
CDR3aa: CASREQGAGSPLHF
CDR3nt: TGTGCCAGTAGGGAACAGGGGGCCGGATCACCCCTCCACTTT

d_gene: TRBD1
v_gene: TRBV6-1
abundance: once
j_gene: TRBJ1-4
CDR3aa: CASSEGTGTFEKLFF
CDR3nt: TGTGCCAGCAGTGAAGGGACAGGGACTTTTGAAAAACTGTTTTTT

d_gene: NA
v_gene: TRBV5-1
abundance: NA
j_gene: TRBJ1-1
CDR3aa: CASHLDSEAFF
CDR3nt: TGCGCCAGCCACCTAGATAGTGAAGCTTTCTTT

d_gene: NA
v_gene: TRBV5-5
abundance: NA
j_gene: TRBJ1-2
CDR3aa: CASSLGDTWVDGYTF
CDR3nt: TGTGCCAGCAGCTTGGGGGACACTTGGGTTGATGGCTACACCTTC

d_gene: NA
v_gene: TRBV6-2/TRBV6-3
abundance: few
j_gene: TRBJ2-5
CDR3aa: CASSYSGQIEETQYF
CDR3nt: TGTGCCAGCAGTTACTCAGGACAGATAGAAGAGACCCAGTACTTC

d_gene: TRBD1
v_gene: TRBV9
abundance: NA
j_gene: TRBJ2-1
CDR3aa: CASSDRQGSYNEQFF
CDR3nt: TGTGCCAGCAGCGATAGACAGGGCTCCTACAATGAGCAGTTCTTC

d_gene: TRBD1
v_gene: TRBV6-1
abundance: NA
j_gene: TRBJ1-1
CDR3aa: CASSEFLGRQGDTEAFF
CDR3nt: TGTGCCAGCAGTGAATTTCTGGGGCGACAGGGGGACACTGAAGCTTTCTTT

d_gene: NA
v_gene: TRBV7-2
abundance: once
j_gene: TRBJ2-5
CDR3aa: CASSLVQQETQYF
CDR3nt: TGTGCCAGCAGCTTAGTGCAGCAAGAGACCCAGTACTTC

d_gene: NA
v_gene: TRBV18
abundance: NA
j_gene: TRBJ1-1
CDR3aa: CASSPLSRKNTEAFF
CDR3nt: TGTGCCAGCTCACCACTTAGTCGTAAGAACACTGAAGCTTTCTTT

d_gene: TRBD2
v_gene: TRBV11-3
abundance: NA
j_gene: TRBJ2-1
CDR3aa: CASSLRSGVSYNEQFF
CDR3nt: TGTGCCAGCAGCTTAAGGAGCGGGGTCTCCTACAATGAGCAGTTCTTC

d_gene: NA
v_gene: TRBV28
abundance: NA
j_gene: TRBJ1-5
CDR3aa: CASSFAADHQPQHF
CDR3nt: TGTGCCAGCAGTTTTGCCGCAGATCATCAGCCCCAGCATTTT

d_gene: NA
v_gene: TRBV24-1
abundance: NA
j_gene: TRBJ1-1
CDR3aa: CATSDRRTGGPPTEAFF
CDR3nt: TGTGCCACCAGTGATCGGCGGACCGGGGGGCCGCCCACTGAAGCTTTCTTT

d_gene: TRBD2
v_gene: TRBV4-2
abundance: NA
j_gene: TRBJ2-1
CDR3aa: CASSQETLTSGNTYNEQFF
CDR3nt: TGTGCCAGCAGCCAAGAAACCCTGACTAGCGGGAATACCTACAATGAGCAGTTCTTC

d_gene: NA
v_gene: TRBV5-4
abundance: NA
j_gene: TRBJ1-4
CDR3aa: CASSIPGANEKLFF
CDR3nt: TGTGCCAGCAGCATACCAGGGGCTAATGAAAAACTGTTTTTT

d_gene: TRBD2
v_gene: TRBV7-9
abundance: NA
j_gene: TRBJ2-1
CDR3aa: CASSLVLTSGIYNEQFF
CDR3nt: TGTGCCAGCAGCTTAGTTTTGACTAGCGGAATTTACAATGAGCAGTTCTTC

d_gene: NA
v_gene: TRBV2
abundance: NA
j_gene: TRBJ1-5
CDR3aa: CASSLAASNQPQHF
CDR3nt: TGTGCCAGCAGTCTCGCGGCAAGTAATCAGCCCCAGCATTTT

d_gene: TRBD2
v_gene: TRBV11-2
abundance: NA
j_gene: TRBJ2-1
CDR3aa: CASSLDLGLAGYNEQFF
CDR3nt: TGTGCCAGCAGCTTAGATCTGGGACTAGCGGGATACAATGAGCAGTTCTTC

d_gene: NA
v_gene: TRBV7-2
abundance: NA
j_gene: TRBJ2-2
CDR3aa: CASSLGHTGELFF
CDR3nt: TGTGCCAGCAGCTTAGGGCACACCGGGGAGCTGTTTTTT

d_gene: NA
v_gene: TRBV11-1
abundance: NA
j_gene: TRBJ1-1
CDR3aa: CASSLGQGGIAEAFF
CDR3nt: TGTGCCAGCAGCTTAGGGCAGGGCGGTATAGCTGAAGCTTTCTTT

d_gene: NA
v_gene: TRBV10-1
abundance: NA
j_gene: TRBJ2-3
CDR3aa: CASSETRRATDTQYF
CDR3nt: TGCGCCAGCAGTGAGACTAGACGGGCCACAGATACGCAGTATTTT

d_gene: NA
v_gene: TRBV4-1
abundance: NA
j_gene: TRBJ2-1
CDR3aa: CASSRPSPEQFF
CDR3nt: TGCGCCAGCAGCCGCCCGAGCCCTGAGCAGTTCTTC

d_gene: TRBD2
v_gene: TRBV2
abundance: NA
j_gene: TRBJ2-5
CDR3aa: CASTGTSGGRETQYF
CDR3nt: TGTGCCAGCACGGGGACTAGCGGCGGGAGAGAGACCCAGTACTTC

d_gene: TRBD1
v_gene: TRBV5-6
abundance: NA
j_gene: TRBJ1-6
CDR3aa: CASSLSVFGQGNSPLHF
CDR3nt: TGTGCCAGCAGCTTGTCGGTTTTCGGACAGGGTAATTCACCCCTCCACTTT

d_gene: NA
v_gene: TRBV6-1
abundance: NA
j_gene: TRBJ1-2
CDR3aa: CASSDRQGIYGYTF
CDR3nt: TGTGCCAGCAGTGACCGCCAGGGGATCTATGGCTACACCTTC

d_gene: NA
v_gene: TRBV19
abundance: NA
j_gene: TRBJ2-5
CDR3aa: CASSGGIGIETQYF
CDR3nt: TGTGCCAGTAGTGGGGGCATTGGGATTGAGACCCAGTACTTC

d_gene: TRBD1
v_gene: TRBV14
abundance: NA
j_gene: TRBJ1-5
CDR3aa: CASRGQDRANQPQHF
CDR3nt: TGTGCCAGCAGGGGACAGGACAGGGCGAATCAGCCCCAGCATTTT

d_gene: NA
v_gene: TRBV11-2
abundance: few
j_gene: TRBJ1-5
CDR3aa: CASSLDRVNQPQHF
CDR3nt: TGTGCCAGCAGCTTAGACAGGGTCAATCAGCCCCAGCATTTT

d_gene: TRBD1
v_gene: TRBV28
abundance: NA
j_gene: TRBJ1-1
CDR3aa: CASSLSGTGFVFF
CDR3nt: TGTGCCAGCAGTTTATCCGGGACAGGGTTCGTTTTCTTT

d_gene: NA
v_gene: TRBV5-1
abundance: NA
j_gene: TRBJ1-3
CDR3aa: CASSPRTEPPGNTIYF
CDR3nt: TGCGCCAGCAGCCCTCGGACAGAACCCCCTGGAAACACCATATATTTT

d_gene: NA
v_gene: TRBV11-1
abundance: NA
j_gene: TRBJ2-3
CDR3aa: CASSLSTDTQYF
CDR3nt: TGTGCCAGCAGCTTATCGACAGATACGCAGTATTTT